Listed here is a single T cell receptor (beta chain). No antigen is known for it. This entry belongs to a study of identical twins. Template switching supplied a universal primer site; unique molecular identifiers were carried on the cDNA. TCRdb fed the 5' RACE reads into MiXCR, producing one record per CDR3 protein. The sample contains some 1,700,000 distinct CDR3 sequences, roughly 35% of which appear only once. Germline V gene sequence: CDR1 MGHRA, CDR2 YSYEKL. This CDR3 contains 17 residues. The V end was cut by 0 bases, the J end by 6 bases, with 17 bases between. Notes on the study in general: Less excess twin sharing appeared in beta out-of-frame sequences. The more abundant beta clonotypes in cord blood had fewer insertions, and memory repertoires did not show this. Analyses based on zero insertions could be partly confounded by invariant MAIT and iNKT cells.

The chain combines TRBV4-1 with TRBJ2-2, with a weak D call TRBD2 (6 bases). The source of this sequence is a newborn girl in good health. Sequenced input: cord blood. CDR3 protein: CASSQDGLATIPGELFF. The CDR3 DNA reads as TGCGCCAGCAGCCAAGATGGGCTAGCGACGATCCCCGGGGAGCTGTTTTTT.